Listed here is a single TCR beta chain. Its antigen is not yet known. Within one base of it there is no much larger clone, and no base qualities were kept. Collaborating institutions collected whole blood in K2EDTA tubes following their own protocols. For TCRbeta analysis, collaborators shipped samples as frozen whole blood, isolated PBMCs, or DNA extracted from either of those sample types. The source of the sample is a study of blood T cell repertoires in COVID-19 (dated by TCRdb to about 2020). Some background on the complete study: Collaborator samples came from the United States, Italy and Spain and covered acute and convalescent phases of COVID-19. The material from the prospective study consisted of cDNA or gDNA derived from T cells, B-cell-depleted T cells, or PBMCs. The dataset comprised deeply sampled blood TCRbeta repertoires from subjects exposed to, actively infected with, or recovered from COVID-19. The repertoires were released in a freely available public database intended as a resource for research on the immune response to SARS-CoV-2. The samples were drawn from two sources: the first 160 participants of the ongoing ImmuneRACE study, and approximately 1,300 subjects contributed by 6 global collaborators. Nearly every sample came with metadata listing a de-identified subject ID, COVID-19 status, age in years and sex. Where available, HLA class I and class II types were obtained from metadata supplied by the sample provider rather than from assay-based typing.

TCRbeta CDR3 regions were amplified from genomic DNA using the immunoSEQ Assay, a bias-controlled multiplex PCR. On the authors' methods: Nucleated cell counts per sample were estimated from amplification of reference gene primers within the assay. To quantify the absolute abundance of each unique TCRbeta CDR3 rearrangement, sequence reads were collapsed and filtered. For each sample, productive Simpson clonality was calculated by taking the square root of Simpson's diversity index across productive rearrangements. The table was pulled from immuneACCESS by TCRdb, which kept in-frame rearrangements only. Such tables lose some clones; where checked, under half of the loss comes from unresolved V genes, and the rest has no known cause. The V and J calls and clone size are taken from that table; D and trimming were inferred from the DNA. The sample contains about 170,000 clones, roughly 83% of them found a single time. The ten largest clonotypes hold 9.1% of the sample.

What the research found in general, with its limitations: Clinical and demographic metadata were provided uncurated, with the amount varying by source and participant.

Including cysteine and phenylalanine, the CDR3 has 15 amino acids. Of the read, only the CDR3 DNA is kept; its 45 bases are in frame from base 1. The V end gives up 4 bases and the J end 3 bases, leaving 6 bases in the junction not matched to a gene. The germline V gene provides CDR1 ENHRY and CDR2 SYGVKD. The V and J segments used are TRBV10-3 and TRBJ2-7, with 10 junctional bases fitting TRBD1. This receptor was taken from an elderly woman with active or convalescent COVID-19. Sequenced material: peripheral blood. Here is the DNA: TGTGCCATCAGTGCCACGGACAGGGGGAACTACGAGCAGTACTTC. This translates into CAISATDRGNYEQYF.